The T cell receptor (beta chain) under discussion was sequenced for a study of PD-L1 blockade in urothelial cancer. Study summary: Men with urothelial cancer arising in the bladder made up about 90% of the roughly 29 patients.

The CDR3 contains 15 residues. Germline CDR1 reads MDHEN; CDR2 reads SYDVKM. Trimming pared 3 bases from V and 4 bases from J, leaving 16 bases between. In each PCR, synthetic TCR analog templates were spiked in. Sequencing was performed with immunoSEQ multiplex PCR; in TCRdb, only in-frame clones are kept and a portion is missing. The sample includes tens of thousands of clones, around 88% of them seen just once. Stated time point: pretreatment peripheral blood. The sequence was obtained from an older woman with urothelial cancer. Sequencing was performed on PBMCs, taken around atezolizumab (anti-PD-L1) treatment. This rearrangement joins TRBV28 to TRBJ2-7; a possible D gene is TRBD1 (5 bases). This CDR3 reads CASSLQGTTVYEQYF. The DNA of the CDR3 is TGTGCCAGCAGTTTGCAGGGTACGACAGTATACGAGCAGTACTTC.